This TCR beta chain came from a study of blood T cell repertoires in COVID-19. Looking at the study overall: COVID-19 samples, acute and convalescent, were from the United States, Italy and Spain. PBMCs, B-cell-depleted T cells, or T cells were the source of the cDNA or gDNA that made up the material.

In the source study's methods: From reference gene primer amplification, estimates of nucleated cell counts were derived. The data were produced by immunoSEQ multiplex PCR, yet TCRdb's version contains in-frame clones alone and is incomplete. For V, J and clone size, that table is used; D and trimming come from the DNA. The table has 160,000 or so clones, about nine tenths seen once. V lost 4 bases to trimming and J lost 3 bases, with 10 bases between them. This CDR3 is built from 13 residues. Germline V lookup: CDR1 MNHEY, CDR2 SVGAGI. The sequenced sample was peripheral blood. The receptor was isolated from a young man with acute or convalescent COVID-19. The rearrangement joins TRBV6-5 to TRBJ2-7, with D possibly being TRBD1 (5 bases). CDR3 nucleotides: TGTGCCAGCAGTTTATCAGGGAACTACGAGCAGTACTTC. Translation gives CASSLSGNYEQYF.